The 21 T cell receptor beta chains reported below all come from one sample, sequenced in a study of cytomegalovirus exposure and HLA in healthy donors. The PCR contained 60 Vbeta and 13 Jbeta primers. Sequencing was performed with immunoSEQ multiplex PCR; in TCRdb, only in-frame clones are kept and a portion is missing. This table has over 150,000 clones, 75% to 90% appearing once. Sequencing was performed on PBMCs. The receptors here all came from a male donor in good health and CMV-seronegative.

The V gene is TRBV27, the J gene TRBJ2-1, with 10 bases lining up with TRBD1. V trimming: 2 bases; J trimming: 5 bases; junction bases outside the gene matches: 3. The germline CDR1 and CDR2 sequences are MNHEY and SMNVEV (reference sequence). CDR3 size: 15 residues. Written as DNA, the CDR3 is TGTGCCAGCAGTTTAGGGACAGGGGTCCACAATGAGCAGTTCTTC. It translates to CASSLGTGVHNEQFF.

The chain links TRBV19 to TRBJ2-2; 7 bases map to TRBD1. CDR3 length: 17 amino acids. V trimming: 1 base; J trimming: 5 bases; junction bases outside the gene matches: 10. Germline CDR1 LNHDA, CDR2 SQIVND (reference sequence). In DNA form, the CDR3 reads TGTGCCAGTAGTATAGTAACAGGGGCAGGTAGGACCGGGGAGCTGTTTTTT. Translated, it gives CASSIVTGAGRTGELFF. Full variable domain (missing parts from reference TRBV19 and TRBJ2-2): DGGITQSPKYLFRKEGQNVTLSCEQNLNHDAMYWYRQDPGQGLRLIYYSQIVNDFQKGDIAEGYSVSREKKESFPLTVTSAQKNPTAFYLCASSIVTGAGRTGELFFGEGSRLTVL.

This clone was observed a handful of times. This chain joins TRBV6-5 and TRBJ1-1; D is possibly TRBD1 (6 bases). The CDR3 covers 14 residues. Germline V gene lookup returns CDR1 MNHEY and CDR2 SVGAGI. The V and J ends lost 7 bases and 12 bases respectively, with 24 bases between them. The CDR3 is CASTLTQAGAHPFF. CDR3 bases: TGTGCCAGCACCCTTACCCAGGCAGGGGCTCATCCTTTCTTT.

This chain uses TRBV5-4 with TRBJ2-2; 11 bases match TRBD1. The V gene end was trimmed by 0 bases and the J gene end by 7 bases; junction bases not matched to a gene: 8. Germline CDR1 is SGHNT and CDR2 is YYREEE (reference sequence). CDR3 length: 17 residues. The CDR3 nucleotides are TGTGCCAGCAGCTTGGCCCCCGGACAGGGGGCGGTCGGGGAGCTGTTTTTT. It yields the protein CASSLAPGQGAVGELFF.

The J gene is TRBJ2-1, the V gene TRBV11-3; tentative D call: TRBD1 (6 bases). This CDR3 contains 13 residues. Germline lookup yields CDR1 SGHNT and CDR2 YENEEA. V lost 6 bases and J 3 bases, leaving 9 bases between the germline ends. CDR3 DNA sequence: TGTGCCAGCAGTCTGGACAGCTACAATGAGCAGTTCTTC. It yields the protein CASSLDSYNEQFF.

This chain joins TRBV18 and TRBJ2-7, with a possible D match to TRBD2 (5 bases). Looked up from germline, CDR1 is KGHSH and CDR2 is LQKENI. The V and J ends lost 4 bases and 2 bases respectively, with 15 bases between them. This CDR3 is 15 amino acids long. The CDR3 DNA sequence: TGTGCCAGCTCACTCCGCGGGCCTGGGCCCTACGAGCAGTACTTC. It is translated as CASSLRGPGPYEQYF.

Concerning this clone itself: An end of the junction differs from the germline gene, which may be a read error. The rearrangement links TRBV6-5 to TRBJ1-6; TRBD1 matches at 7 bases. The CDR3 is 14 residues long. CDR1 is MNHEY and CDR2 is SVGAGI in the germline V gene. In nucleotides, the CDR3 is TGTGCCAGCAGTTACCGGAGACCAGGGGGTCCCTTGGACTTT. Residues: CASSYRRPGGPLDF.

This rearrangement joins TRBV6-5 to TRBJ2-5; D is undetermined. The CDR3 is 13 residues long. The V and J ends lost 4 bases and 4 bases respectively, with 10 bases between them. Germline V CDR1 and CDR2: MNHEY, SVGAGI. CDR3 in DNA: TGTGCCAGCAGTTCTGGGTCGGGAGAGACCCAGTACTTC. It translates to CASSSGSGETQYF.

The sample holds one count of this clone. The chain joins TRBV6-1 to TRBJ2-5, with a possible D match to TRBD2 (7 bases). CDR3 size: 13 residues. Germline CDR1 is MNHNS and CDR2 is SASEGT. V was shortened by 6 bases and J by 5 bases, with 13 bases between the two germline ends. In nucleotides, the CDR3 is TGTGCCAGCAGGCTACAGGGAGGGGAGACCCAGTACTTC. Translated, it gives CASRLQGGETQYF.

This clone has a single count. V is TRBV7-6 and J is TRBJ1-1, with D possibly being TRBD1 (6 bases). The V end lost 5 bases, the J end lost 3 bases, and 10 bases lay between the germline ends. Germline-derived CDR1 and CDR2 are SGHVS and FNYEAQ. The CDR3 runs 13 residues. The CDR3 loop is CASSRDTDTEAFF. CDR3 nucleotide sequence: TGTGCCAGCAGCCGGGACACAGACACTGAAGCTTTCTTT.

The count of this clone is one. The rearrangement joins TRBV5-6 to TRBJ1-1; D is ambiguous. CDR1 is SGHDT, CDR2 YYEEEE, per germline. The CDR3 totals 12 residues. V lost 0 bases and J lost 7, with 7 bases in between. This CDR3 is CASSLVADEAFF. The CDR3 DNA sequence: TGTGCCAGCAGCTTGGTGGCCGATGAAGCTTTCTTT.

This chain links TRBV5-1 with TRBJ2-5; D unresolved. The CDR3 is 14 amino acids. Looked up from germline, CDR1 is SGHRS and CDR2 is YFSETQ. Trimming removed 0 bases at V and 1 base at J, with 7 bases between. CDR3 residues: CASSLAGVQETQYF. The CDR3 DNA reads TGCGCCAGCAGCTTGGCCGGTGTCCAAGAGACCCAGTACTTC.

The chain joins TRBV9 to TRBJ1-2, with 7 bases matching TRBD1. Germline-derived CDR1 and CDR2 are SGDLS and YYNGEE. The CDR3 sequence is 13 residues long. V dropped 2 bases and J dropped 8; count of bases not matched to a gene: 6. DNA of the CDR3: TGTGCCAGCAGCGTTGGCCTGACAGGGGGCTACACCTTC. Its protein product is CASSVGLTGGYTF.

The genes are TRBV18 and TRBJ2-1, with TRBD1 matching over 10 bases. This CDR3 region has 14 residues. V lost 5 bases, J lost 3 bases, and 1 base stayed unmatched. Germline assignment: CDR1 KGHSH and CDR2 LQKENI. The chain's CDR3 is CASSGTGVYNEQFF. The CDR3 DNA reads TGTGCCAGCTCAGGGACAGGGGTCTACAATGAGCAGTTCTTC.

This clone was observed a few times. V is TRBV19 and J is TRBJ2-7; 9 bases are a match to TRBD1. V lost 3 bases and J lost 2; bases outside the gene matches: 5. CDR1 LNHDA and CDR2 SQIVND come from the germline V gene (reference sequence). The CDR3 is 15 amino acids. CDR3 DNA: TGTGCCAGTAGTATGGGACAGGGAAGGACCTACGAGCAGTACTTC. Amino acids: CASSMGQGRTYEQYF.

The rearrangement links TRBV27 to TRBJ2-2; 8 bases match TRBD1. Germline trimming cut 3 bases from V and 1 base from J; bases unmatched to any gene: 4. The CDR3 spans 16 residues. Looked up from germline, CDR1 is MNHEY and CDR2 is SMNVEV (reference sequence). The CDR3 region is CASSFVGQGNTGELFF. DNA for the CDR3: TGTGCCAGCAGTTTCGTCGGACAGGGGAACACCGGGGAGCTGTTTTTT.

The chain carries TRBV7-6 and TRBJ2-3, with D possibly being TRBD2 (5 bases). This CDR3 has 14 residues. V was clipped by 1 base and J by 6 bases, with 11 bases between them. Germline V gene sequence: CDR1 SGHVS, CDR2 FNYEAQ. The CDR3 is CASSLVGGGDTQYF. The CDR3 coding sequence is TGTGCCAGCAGCTTAGTGGGCGGAGGCGATACGCAGTATTTT.

This rearrangement joins TRBV5-1 to TRBJ2-3; D is perhaps TRBD1 (6 bases). This CDR3 spans 17 amino acids. The V end was cut by 0 bases, the J end by 0 bases, with 14 bases between. Germline V gene data show CDR1 as SGHRS and CDR2 as YFSETQ. The CDR3 region is CASSLGIQGASTDTQYF. The CDR3, as DNA: TGCGCCAGCAGCTTGGGTATACAGGGCGCTAGCACAGATACGCAGTATTTT.

This chain uses TRBV7-9 with TRBJ2-7; D remains unclear. The V gene's germline CDR1 is SEHNR and CDR2 FQNEAQ (reference sequence). V dropped 5 bases and J dropped 7 bases, with 6 bases sitting between them. The CDR3 is 10 residues long. CDR3 DNA sequence: TGTGCCAGCAGCGGAGAGGAGCAGTACTTC. It specifies CASSGEEQYF.

This chain connects TRBV19 to TRBJ2-2, with D uncertain. Trimming pared 3 bases from V and 10 bases from J, leaving 9 bases between. This CDR3 region has 12 residues. Germline CDR1 and CDR2: LNHDA and SQIVND (reference sequence). The CDR3 sequence: CASSIGSAELFF. CDR3 DNA sequence: TGTGCCAGTAGTATTGGAAGCGCGGAGCTGTTTTTT.

The J gene is TRBJ1-2, the V gene TRBV27, with D uncertain. The germline V gene encodes CDR1 MNHEY and CDR2 SMNVEV (reference sequence). The CDR3 is 15 residues long. Deletions cut 2 bases from V and 0 bases from J, with 10 bases between. Here the CDR3 DNA reads TGTGCCAGCAGTTTACGGACTGGAGCTAACTATGGCTACACCTTC. Translated: CASSLRTGANYGYTF.